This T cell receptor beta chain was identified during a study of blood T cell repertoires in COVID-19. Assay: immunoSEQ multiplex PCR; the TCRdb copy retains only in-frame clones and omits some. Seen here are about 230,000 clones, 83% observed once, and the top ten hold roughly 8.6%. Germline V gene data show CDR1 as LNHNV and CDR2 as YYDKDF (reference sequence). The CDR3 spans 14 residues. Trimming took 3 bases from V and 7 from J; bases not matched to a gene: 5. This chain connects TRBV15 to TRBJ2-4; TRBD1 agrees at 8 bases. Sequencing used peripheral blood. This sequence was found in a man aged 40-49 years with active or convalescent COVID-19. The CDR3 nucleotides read TGTGCCACCAGCAGGGGGACAGGATCGAACATTCAGTACTTC. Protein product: CATSRGTGSNIQYF.